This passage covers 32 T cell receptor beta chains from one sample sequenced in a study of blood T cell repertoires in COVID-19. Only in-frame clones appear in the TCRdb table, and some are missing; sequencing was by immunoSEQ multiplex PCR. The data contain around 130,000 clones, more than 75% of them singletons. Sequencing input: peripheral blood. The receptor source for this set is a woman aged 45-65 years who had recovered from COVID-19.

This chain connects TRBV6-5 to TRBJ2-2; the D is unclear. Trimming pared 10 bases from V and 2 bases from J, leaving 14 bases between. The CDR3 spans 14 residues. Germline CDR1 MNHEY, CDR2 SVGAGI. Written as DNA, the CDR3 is TGTGCCACAGCTAGGCGAGGAAACACCGGGGAGCTGTTTTTT. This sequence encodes CATARRGNTGELFF.

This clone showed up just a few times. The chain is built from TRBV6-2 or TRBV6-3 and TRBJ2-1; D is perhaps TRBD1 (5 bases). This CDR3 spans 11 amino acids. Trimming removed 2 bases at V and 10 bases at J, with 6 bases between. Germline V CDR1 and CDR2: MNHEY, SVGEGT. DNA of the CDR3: TGTGCCAGCAGTTACGGGGCGGAGCAGTTCTTC. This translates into CASSYGAEQFF.

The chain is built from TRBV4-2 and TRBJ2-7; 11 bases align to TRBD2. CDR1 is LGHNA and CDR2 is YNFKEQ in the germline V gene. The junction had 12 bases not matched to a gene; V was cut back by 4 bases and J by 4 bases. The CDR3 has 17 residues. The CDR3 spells CASSPNLDSGGAYEQYF. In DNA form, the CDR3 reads TGTGCCAGCAGCCCGAACCTGGATAGCGGGGGGGCGTACGAGCAGTACTTC.

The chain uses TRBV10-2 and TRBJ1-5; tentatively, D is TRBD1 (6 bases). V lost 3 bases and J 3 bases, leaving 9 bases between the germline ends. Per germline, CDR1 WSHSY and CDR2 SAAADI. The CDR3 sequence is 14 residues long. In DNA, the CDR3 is TGCGCCAGCAGTGACGGACAGAACAATCAGCCCCAGCATTTT. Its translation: CASSDGQNNQPQHF.

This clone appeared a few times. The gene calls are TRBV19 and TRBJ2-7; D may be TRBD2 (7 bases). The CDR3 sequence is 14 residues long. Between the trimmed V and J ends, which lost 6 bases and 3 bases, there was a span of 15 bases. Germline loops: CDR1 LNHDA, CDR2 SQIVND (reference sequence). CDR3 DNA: TGTGCCAGTAGCCCCGGACTAGGGGGCTACGAGCAGTACTTC. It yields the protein CASSPGLGGYEQYF.

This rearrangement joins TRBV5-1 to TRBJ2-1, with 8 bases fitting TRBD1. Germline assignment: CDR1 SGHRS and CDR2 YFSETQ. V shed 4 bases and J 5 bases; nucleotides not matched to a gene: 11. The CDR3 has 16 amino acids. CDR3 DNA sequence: TGCGCCAGCAGCAGCTCCCCGGGACAGGATGACAATGAGCAGTTCTTC. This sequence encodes CASSSSPGQDDNEQFF.

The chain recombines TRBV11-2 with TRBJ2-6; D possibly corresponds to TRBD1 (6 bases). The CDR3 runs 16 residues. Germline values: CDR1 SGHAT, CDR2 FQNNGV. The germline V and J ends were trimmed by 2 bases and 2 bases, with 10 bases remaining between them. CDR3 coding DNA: TGTGCCAGCAGCTTATCGGCAGGGGCTGGGGCCAACGTCCTGACTTTC. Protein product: CASSLSAGAGANVLTF.

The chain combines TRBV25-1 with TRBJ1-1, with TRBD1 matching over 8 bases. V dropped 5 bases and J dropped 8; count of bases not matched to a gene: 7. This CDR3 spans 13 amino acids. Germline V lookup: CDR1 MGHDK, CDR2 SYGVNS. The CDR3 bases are TGTGCCAGCAGTCAGGAGGGGGACAGGGAAGCTTTCTTT. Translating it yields CASSQEGDREAFF.

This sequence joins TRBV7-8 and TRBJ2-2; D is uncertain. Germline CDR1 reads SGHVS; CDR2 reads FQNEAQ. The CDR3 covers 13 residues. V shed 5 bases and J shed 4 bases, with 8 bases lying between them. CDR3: CASSALRTGELFF. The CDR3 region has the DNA TGTGCCAGCAGCGCCCTACGCACCGGGGAGCTGTTTTTT. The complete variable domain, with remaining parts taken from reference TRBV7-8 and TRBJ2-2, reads GAGVSQSPRYKVAKRGQDVALRCDPISGHVSLFWYQQALGQGPEFLTYFQNEAQLDKSGLPSDRFFAERPEGSVSTLKIQRTQQEDSAVYLCASSALRTGELFFGEGSRLTVL.

The CDR3 bases are TGTGCCAGCAGTTACAGGGACAGGGGTTACGAGCAGTACTTC. Protein product: CASSYRDRGYEQYF. The gene calls are TRBV6-5 and TRBJ2-7; 10 nucleotides agree with TRBD1. The CDR3 runs to 14 residues. Germline V gene lookup returns CDR1 MNHEY and CDR2 SVGAGI. V shed 2 bases, J shed 4 bases, and the junction held 2 bases outside the gene matches.

CDR3 sequence: CSVEDRGAGVIAEAFF. The CDR3 nucleotides are TGCAGCGTTGAAGACCGCGGAGCGGGAGTGATCGCTGAAGCTTTCTTT. This chain joins TRBV29-1 and TRBJ1-1; D is unclear. Germline CDR1 reads SQVTM; CDR2 reads ANQGSEA. V was clipped by 0 bases and J by 6 bases, with 20 bases between them. This CDR3 spans 16 amino acids.

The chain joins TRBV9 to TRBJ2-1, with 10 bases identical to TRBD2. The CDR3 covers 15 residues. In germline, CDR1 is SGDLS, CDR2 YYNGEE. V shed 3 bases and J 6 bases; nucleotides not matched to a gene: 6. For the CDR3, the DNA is TGTGCCAGCAGCGGGTCGGGACTAGCGTTCAATGAGCAGTTCTTC. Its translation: CASSGSGLAFNEQFF. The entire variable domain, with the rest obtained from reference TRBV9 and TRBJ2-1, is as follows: DSGVTQTPKHLITATGQRVTLRCSPRSGDLSVYWYQQSLDQGLQFLIQYYNGEERAKGNILERFSAQQFPDLHSELNLSSLELGDSALYFCASSGSGLAFNEQFFGPGTRLTVL.

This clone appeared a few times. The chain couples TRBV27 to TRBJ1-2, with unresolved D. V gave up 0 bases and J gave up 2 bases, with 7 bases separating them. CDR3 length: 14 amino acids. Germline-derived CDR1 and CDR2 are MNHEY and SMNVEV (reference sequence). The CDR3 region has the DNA TGTGCCAGCAGTTTATCGGCCGGGAACTATGGCTACACCTTC. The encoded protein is CASSLSAGNYGYTF.

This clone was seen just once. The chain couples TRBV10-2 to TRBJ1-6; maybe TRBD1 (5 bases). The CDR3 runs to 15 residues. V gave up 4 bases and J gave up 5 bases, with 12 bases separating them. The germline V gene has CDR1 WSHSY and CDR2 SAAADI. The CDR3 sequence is CASSVGGGDNSPLHF. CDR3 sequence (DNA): TGCGCCAGCAGTGTGGGCGGGGGGGATAATTCACCCCTCCACTTT.

The CDR3 sequence is CASTSPGARDEQYF. The CDR3 coding sequence is TGTGCCAGCACCTCCCCGGGAGCTAGGGACGAGCAGTACTTC. The V gene is TRBV5-8, the J gene TRBJ2-7, with D maybe TRBD2 (6 bases). V dropped 6 bases and J dropped 5 bases, with 18 bases sitting between them. The CDR3 consists of 14 residues. Germline V CDR1 and CDR2: SGHTS, YDEGEE.

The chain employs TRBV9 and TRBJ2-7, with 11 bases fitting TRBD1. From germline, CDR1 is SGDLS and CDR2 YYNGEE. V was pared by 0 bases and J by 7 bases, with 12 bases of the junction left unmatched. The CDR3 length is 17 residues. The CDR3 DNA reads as TGTGCCAGCAGCGTAGACCCCGGACAGGGGGCAGGCCGGGAGCAGTACTTC. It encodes CASSVDPGQGAGREQYF.

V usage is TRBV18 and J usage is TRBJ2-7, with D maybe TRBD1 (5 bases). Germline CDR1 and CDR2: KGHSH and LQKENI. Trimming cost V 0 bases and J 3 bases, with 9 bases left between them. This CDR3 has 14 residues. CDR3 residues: CASSPPGAYYEQYF. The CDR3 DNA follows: TGTGCCAGCTCACCACCAGGGGCCTACTACGAGCAGTACTTC.

The CDR3 DNA sequence: TGTGCCAGCAGCTTAGGTCTCGAGACCCAGTACTTC. Protein sequence: CASSLGLETQYF. V is TRBV7-2 and J is TRBJ2-5; D is ambiguous. The CDR3 has 12 amino acids. Per the germline V gene, CDR1 is SGHTA and CDR2 is FQGNSA. Trimming took 1 base from V and 5 from J, leaving 5 bases between them.

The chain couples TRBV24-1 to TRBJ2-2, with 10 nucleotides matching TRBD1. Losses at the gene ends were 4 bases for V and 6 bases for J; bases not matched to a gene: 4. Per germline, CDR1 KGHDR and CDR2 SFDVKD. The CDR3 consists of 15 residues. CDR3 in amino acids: CATSDPGQGAGELFF. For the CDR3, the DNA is TGTGCCACCAGTGACCCCGGACAGGGGGCCGGGGAGCTGTTTTTT.

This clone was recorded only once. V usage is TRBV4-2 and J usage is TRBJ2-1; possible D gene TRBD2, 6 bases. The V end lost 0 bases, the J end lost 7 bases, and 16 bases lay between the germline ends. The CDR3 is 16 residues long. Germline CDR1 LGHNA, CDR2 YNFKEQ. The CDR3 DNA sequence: TGTGCCAGCAGCCAAGATAGGAGCGGGTCGAGTAATGAGCAGTTCTTC. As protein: CASSQDRSGSSNEQFF.

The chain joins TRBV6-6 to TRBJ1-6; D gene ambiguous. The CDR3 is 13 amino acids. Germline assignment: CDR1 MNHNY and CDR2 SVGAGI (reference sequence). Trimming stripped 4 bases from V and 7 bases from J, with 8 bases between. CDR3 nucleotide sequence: TGTGCCAGCAGTTCACCCGAGAATTCACCCCTCCACTTT. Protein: CASSSPENSPLHF.

The CDR3 loop reads CASRSPLNKAGNTIYF. The DNA for the CDR3 is TGCGCCAGCAGGTCCCCCCTAAATAAAGCCGGAAACACCATATATTTT. The chain joins TRBV4-1 to TRBJ1-3, with D unclear. Germline-derived CDR1 and CDR2 are MGHRA and YSYEKL. V lost 6 bases to trimming and J lost 4 bases, with 19 bases between them. The CDR3 has 16 amino acids.

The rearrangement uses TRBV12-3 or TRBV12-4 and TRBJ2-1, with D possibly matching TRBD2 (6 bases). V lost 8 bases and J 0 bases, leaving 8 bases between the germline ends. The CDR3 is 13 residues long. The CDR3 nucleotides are TGTGCCAGCGCGGGGCGCTCCTACAATGAGCAGTTCTTC. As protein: CASAGRSYNEQFF.

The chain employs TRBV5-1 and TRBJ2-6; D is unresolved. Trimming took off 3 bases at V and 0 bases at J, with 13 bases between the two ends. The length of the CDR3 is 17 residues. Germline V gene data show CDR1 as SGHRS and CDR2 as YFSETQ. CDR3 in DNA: TGCGCCAGCAGCTCTGTCGCGGCTGGCTCTGGGGCCAACGTCCTGACTTTC. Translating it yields CASSSVAAGSGANVLTF.

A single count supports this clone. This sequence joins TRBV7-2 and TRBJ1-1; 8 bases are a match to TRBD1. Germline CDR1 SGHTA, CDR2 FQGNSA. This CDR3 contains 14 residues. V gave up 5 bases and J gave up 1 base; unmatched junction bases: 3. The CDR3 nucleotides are TGTGCCAGCAGCGTAGACAGGGGGAACACTGAAGCTTTCTTT. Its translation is CASSVDRGNTEAFF. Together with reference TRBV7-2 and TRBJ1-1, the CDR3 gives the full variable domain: GAGVSQSPSNKVTEKGKDVELRCDPISGHTALYWYRQSLGQGLEFLIYFQGNSAPDKSGLPSDRFSAERTGGSVSTLTIQRTQQEDSAVYLCASSVDRGNTEAFFGQGTRLTVV.

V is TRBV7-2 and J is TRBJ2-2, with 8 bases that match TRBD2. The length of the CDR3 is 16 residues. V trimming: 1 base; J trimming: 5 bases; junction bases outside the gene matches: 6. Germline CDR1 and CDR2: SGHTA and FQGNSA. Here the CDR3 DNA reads TGTGCCAGCAGCTTAGTCCCGGGAGGGCCGACCGGGGAGCTGTTTTTT. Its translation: CASSLVPGGPTGELFF. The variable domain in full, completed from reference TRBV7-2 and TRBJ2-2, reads GAGVSQSPSNKVTEKGKDVELRCDPISGHTALYWYRQSLGQGLEFLIYFQGNSAPDKSGLPSDRFSAERTGGSVSTLTIQRTQQEDSAVYLCASSLVPGGPTGELFFGEGSRLTVL.

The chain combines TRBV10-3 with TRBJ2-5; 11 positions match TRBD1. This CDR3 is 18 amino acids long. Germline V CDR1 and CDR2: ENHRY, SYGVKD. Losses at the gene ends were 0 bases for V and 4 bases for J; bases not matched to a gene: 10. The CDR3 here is CAISESISRTGGLETQYF. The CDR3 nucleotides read TGTGCCATCAGTGAGTCAATTTCGCGGACAGGGGGCCTAGAGACCCAGTACTTC.

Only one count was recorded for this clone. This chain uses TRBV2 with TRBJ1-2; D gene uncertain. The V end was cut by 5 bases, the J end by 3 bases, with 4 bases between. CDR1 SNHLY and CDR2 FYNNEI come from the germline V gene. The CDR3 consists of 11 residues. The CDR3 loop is CASSYYYGYTF. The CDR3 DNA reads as TGTGCCAGCAGTTACTACTATGGCTACACCTTC.

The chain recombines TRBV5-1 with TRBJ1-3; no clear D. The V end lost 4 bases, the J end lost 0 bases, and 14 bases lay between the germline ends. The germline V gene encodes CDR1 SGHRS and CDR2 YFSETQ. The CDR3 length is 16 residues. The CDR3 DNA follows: TGCGCCAGCAGCCTTCCGACACCCAACTCTGGAAACACCATATATTTT. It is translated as CASSLPTPNSGNTIYF.

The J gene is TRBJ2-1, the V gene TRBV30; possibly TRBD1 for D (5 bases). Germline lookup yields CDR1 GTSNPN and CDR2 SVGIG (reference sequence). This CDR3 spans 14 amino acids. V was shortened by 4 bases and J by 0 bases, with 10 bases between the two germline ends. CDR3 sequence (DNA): TGTGCCTGGAATCAGGGAAGCTCCTACAATGAGCAGTTCTTC. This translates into CAWNQGSSYNEQFF.

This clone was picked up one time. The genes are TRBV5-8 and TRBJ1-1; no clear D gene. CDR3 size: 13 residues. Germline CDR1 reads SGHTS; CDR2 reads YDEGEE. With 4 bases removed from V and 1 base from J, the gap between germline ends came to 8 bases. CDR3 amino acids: CASSLDRNTEAFF. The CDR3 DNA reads TGTGCCAGCAGCCTGGATCGGAACACTGAAGCTTTCTTT.

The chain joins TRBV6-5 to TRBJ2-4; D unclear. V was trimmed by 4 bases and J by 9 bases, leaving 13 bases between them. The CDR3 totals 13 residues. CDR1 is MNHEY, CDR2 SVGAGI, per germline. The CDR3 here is CASSLISSGIQYF. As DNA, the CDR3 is TGTGCCAGCAGTTTGATTTCTAGTGGCATTCAGTACTTC.